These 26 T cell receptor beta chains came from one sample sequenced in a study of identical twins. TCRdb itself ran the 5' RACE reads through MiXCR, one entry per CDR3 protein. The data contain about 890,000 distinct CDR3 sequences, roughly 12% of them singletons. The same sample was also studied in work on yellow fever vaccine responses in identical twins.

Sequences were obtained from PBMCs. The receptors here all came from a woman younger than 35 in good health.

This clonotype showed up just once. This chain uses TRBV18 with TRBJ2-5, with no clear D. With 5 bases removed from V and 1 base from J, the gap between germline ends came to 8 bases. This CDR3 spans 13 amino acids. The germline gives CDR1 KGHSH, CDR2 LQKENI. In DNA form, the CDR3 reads TGTGCCAGCTCAACCTCAATCCAAGAGACCCAGTACTTC. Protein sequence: CASSTSIQETQYF.

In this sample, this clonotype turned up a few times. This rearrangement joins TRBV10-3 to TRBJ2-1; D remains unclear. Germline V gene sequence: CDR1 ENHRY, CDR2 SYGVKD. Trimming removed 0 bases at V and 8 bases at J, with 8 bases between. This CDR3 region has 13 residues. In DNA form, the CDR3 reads TGTGCCATCAGTGAGTCGCCTTCAGATGAGCAGTTCTTC. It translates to CAISESPSDEQFF.

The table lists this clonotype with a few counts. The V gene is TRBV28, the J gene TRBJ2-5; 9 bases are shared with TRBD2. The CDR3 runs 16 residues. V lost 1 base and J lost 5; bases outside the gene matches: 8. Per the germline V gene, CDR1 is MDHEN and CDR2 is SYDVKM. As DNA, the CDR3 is TGTGCCAGCAGTTTATTGCGGGAGGGATATCGGGAGACCCAGTACTTC. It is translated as CASSLLREGYRETQYF.

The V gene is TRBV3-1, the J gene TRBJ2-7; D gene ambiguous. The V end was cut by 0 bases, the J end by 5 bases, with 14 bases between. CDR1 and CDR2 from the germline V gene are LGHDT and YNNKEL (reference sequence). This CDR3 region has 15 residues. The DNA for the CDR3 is TGTGCCAGCAGCCAAGATCGTCCGAGTGTCAACGAGCAGTACTTC. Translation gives CASSQDRPSVNEQYF.

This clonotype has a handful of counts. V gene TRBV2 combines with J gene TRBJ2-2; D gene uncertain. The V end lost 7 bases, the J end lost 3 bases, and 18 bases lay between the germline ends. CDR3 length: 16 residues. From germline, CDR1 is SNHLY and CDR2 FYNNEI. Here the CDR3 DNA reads TGTGCCAGCAACCCTTCGCCCCTCGCGGACACCGGGGAGCTGTTTTTT. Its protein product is CASNPSPLADTGELFF.

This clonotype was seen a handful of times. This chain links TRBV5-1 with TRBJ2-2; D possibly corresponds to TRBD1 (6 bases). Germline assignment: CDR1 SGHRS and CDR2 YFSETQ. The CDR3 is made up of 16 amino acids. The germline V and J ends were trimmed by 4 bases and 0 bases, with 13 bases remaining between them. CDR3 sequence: CASSITGTPNTGELFF. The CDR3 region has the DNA TGCGCCAGCAGCATCACAGGGACCCCGAACACCGGGGAGCTGTTTTTT.

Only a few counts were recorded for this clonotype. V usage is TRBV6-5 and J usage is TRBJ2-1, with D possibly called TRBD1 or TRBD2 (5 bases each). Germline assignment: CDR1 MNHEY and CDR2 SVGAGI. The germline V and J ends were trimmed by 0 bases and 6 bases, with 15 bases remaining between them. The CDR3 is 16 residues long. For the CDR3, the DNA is TGTGCCAGCAGTTACTCGACTATGAGGGGTTCCAATGAGCAGTTCTTC. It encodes CASSYSTMRGSNEQFF.

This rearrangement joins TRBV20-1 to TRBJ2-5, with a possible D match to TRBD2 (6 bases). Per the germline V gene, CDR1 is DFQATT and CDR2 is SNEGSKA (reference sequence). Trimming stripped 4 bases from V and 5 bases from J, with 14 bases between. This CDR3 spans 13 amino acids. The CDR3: CSAKPGGPETQYF. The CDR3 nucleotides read TGCAGTGCTAAGCCTGGAGGGCCCGAGACCCAGTACTTC.

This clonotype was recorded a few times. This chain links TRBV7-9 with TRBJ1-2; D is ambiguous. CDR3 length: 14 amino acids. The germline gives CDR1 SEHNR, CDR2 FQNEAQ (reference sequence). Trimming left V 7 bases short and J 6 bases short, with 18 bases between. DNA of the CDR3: TGTGCCAGCACCCTCCTCCGGGTTAGGGATGGCTACACCTTC. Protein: CASTLLRVRDGYTF.

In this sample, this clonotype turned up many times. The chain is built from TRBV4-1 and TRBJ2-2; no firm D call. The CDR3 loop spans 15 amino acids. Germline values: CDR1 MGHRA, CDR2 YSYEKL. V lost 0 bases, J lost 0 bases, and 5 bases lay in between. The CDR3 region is CASSQDIANTGELFF. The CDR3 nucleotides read TGCGCCAGCAGCCAAGACATCGCGAACACCGGGGAGCTGTTTTTT.

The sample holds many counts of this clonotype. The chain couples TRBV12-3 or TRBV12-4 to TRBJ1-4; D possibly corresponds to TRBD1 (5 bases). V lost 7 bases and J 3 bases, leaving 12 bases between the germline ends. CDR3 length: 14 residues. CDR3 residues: CASTPGTPNEKLFF. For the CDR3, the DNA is TGTGCCAGCACCCCCGGGACTCCTAATGAAAAACTGTTTTTT.

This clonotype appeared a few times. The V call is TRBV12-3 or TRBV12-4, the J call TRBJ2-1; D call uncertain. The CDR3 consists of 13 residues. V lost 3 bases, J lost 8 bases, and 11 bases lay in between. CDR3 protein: CASSFGSSHEQFF. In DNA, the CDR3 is TGTGCCAGCAGTTTCGGTAGCTCCCATGAGCAGTTCTTC.

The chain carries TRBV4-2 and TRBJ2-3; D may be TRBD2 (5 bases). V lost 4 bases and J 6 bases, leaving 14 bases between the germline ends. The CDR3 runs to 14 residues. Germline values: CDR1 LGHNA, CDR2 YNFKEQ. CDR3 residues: CASSPQRSVDTQYF. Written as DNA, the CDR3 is TGTGCCAGCAGCCCCCAGCGGTCGGTGGATACGCAGTATTTT.

The CDR3 region has the DNA TGTGCCAGCAGCGCCAGGACAGGGGGGGTTTTTGGCTACACCTTC. Translation gives CASSARTGGVFGYTF. The V call is TRBV9, the J call TRBJ1-2; 10 bases fit TRBD1. Germline CDR1 is SGDLS and CDR2 is YYNGEE. V shed 3 bases and J 7 bases; nucleotides not matched to a gene: 9. CDR3 size: 15 residues.

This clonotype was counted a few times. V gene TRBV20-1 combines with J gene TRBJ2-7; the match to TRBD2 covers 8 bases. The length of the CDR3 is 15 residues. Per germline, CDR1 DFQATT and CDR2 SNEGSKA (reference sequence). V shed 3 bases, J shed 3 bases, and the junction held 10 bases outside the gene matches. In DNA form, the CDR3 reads TGCAGTGCTAGGGATAGCGGGAACCCAATCTACGAGCAGTACTTC. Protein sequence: CSARDSGNPIYEQYF.

The CDR3: CASDPKGLAGPQETQYF. In DNA, the CDR3 is TGTGCCAGCGATCCGAAGGGACTAGCGGGGCCCCAAGAGACCCAGTACTTC. The genes are TRBV7-8 and TRBJ2-5; 13 nucleotides agree with TRBD2. Germline V lookup: CDR1 SGHVS, CDR2 FQNEAQ. Trimming removed 8 bases from V and 1 base from J; junction bases left unmatched: 10. This CDR3 has 17 amino acids. Full variable domain (rest looked up from reference TRBV7-8 and TRBJ2-5): GAGVSQSPRYKVAKRGQDVALRCDPISGHVSLFWYQQALGQGPEFLTYFQNEAQLDKSGLPSDRFFAERPEGSVSTLKIQRTQQEDSAVYLCASDPKGLAGPQETQYFGPGTRLLVL.

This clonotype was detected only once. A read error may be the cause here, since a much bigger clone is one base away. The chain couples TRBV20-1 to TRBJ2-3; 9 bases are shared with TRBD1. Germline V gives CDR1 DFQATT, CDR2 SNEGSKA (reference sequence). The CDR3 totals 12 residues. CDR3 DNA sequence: TGCAGCTCGGGACAGGGACAGAGTACGCAGTATTTT. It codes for CSSGQGQSTQYF.

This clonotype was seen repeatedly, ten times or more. Here the CDR3 DNA reads TGTGCCAGCAGCCTAAGCTATAGACTGAACACTGAAGCTTTCTTT. This gives the protein CASSLSYRLNTEAFF. The V call is TRBV5-5, the J call TRBJ1-1; D uncertain. V was pared by 4 bases and J by 0 bases, with 13 bases between. CDR3 length: 15 amino acids. Germline lookup yields CDR1 SGHKS and CDR2 YYEKEE (reference sequence).

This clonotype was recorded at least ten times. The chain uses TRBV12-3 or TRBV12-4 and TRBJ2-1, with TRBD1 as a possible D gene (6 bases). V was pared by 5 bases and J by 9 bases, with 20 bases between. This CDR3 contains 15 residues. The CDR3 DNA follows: TGTGCCAGCAGTCCGTCGACAGGACAGCAACTTGAGCAGTTCTTC. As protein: CASSPSTGQQLEQFF.

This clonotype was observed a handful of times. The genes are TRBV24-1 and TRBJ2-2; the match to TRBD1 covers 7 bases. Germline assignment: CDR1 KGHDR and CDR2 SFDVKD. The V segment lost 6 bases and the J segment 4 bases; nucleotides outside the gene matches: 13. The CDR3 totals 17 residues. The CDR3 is CATSRDSGVTGTGELFF. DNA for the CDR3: TGTGCCACCAGTAGGGACAGCGGAGTAACTGGCACCGGGGAGCTGTTTTTT.

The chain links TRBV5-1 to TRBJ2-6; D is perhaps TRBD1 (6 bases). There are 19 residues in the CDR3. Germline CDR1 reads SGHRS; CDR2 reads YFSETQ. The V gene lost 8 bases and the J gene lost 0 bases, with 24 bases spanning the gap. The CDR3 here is CARIKNRDTKSSGANVLTF. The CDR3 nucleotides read TGCGCCAGGATAAAGAACCGGGACACAAAGAGCTCTGGGGCCAACGTCCTGACTTTC. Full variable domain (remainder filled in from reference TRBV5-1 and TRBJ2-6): KAGVTQTPRYLIKTRGQQVTLSCSPISGHRSVSWYQQTPGQGLQFLFEYFSETQRNKGNFPGRFSGRQFSNSRSEMNVSTLELGDSALYLCARIKNRDTKSSGANVLTFGAGSRLTVL.

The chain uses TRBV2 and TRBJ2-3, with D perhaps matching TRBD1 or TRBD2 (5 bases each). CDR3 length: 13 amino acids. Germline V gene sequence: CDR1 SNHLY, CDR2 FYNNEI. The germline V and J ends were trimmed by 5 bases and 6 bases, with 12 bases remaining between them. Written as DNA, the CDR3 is TGTGCCAGCAGTACCTTTGAGGGGGATACGCAGTATTTT. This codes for CASSTFEGDTQYF.

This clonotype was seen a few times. CDR3 loop: CASTLRQAGTGELFF. The CDR3 DNA reads as TGTGCCAGCACCCTGAGACAGGCCGGCACCGGGGAGCTGTTTTTT. The J gene is TRBJ2-2, the V gene TRBV12-3 or TRBV12-4; tentatively, D is TRBD1 (6 bases). CDR3 length equals 15 residues. V lost 7 bases and J 4 bases, leaving 16 bases between the germline ends.

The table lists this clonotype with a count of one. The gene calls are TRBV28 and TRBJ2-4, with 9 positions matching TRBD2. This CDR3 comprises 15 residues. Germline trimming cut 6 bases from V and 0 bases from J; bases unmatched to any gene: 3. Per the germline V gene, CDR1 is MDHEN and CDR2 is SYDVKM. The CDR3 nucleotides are TGTGCCAGCAGAACACTAGCGGGAGCCAAAAACATTCAGTACTTC. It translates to CASRTLAGAKNIQYF.

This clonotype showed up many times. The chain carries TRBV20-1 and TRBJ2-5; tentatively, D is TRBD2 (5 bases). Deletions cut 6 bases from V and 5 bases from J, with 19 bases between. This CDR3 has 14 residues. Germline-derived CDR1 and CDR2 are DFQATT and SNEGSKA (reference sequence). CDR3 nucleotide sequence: TGCAGTGCCTTCTTGGTTATGGGCGGGGAGACCCAGTACTTC. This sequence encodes CSAFLVMGGETQYF.

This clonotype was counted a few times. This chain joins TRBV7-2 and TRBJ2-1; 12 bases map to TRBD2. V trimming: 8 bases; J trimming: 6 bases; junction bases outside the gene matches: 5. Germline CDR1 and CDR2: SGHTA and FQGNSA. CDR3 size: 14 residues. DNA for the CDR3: TGTGCCAGCGCGACTAGCGGGAGTCCCAATGAGCAGTTCTTC. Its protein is CASATSGSPNEQFF. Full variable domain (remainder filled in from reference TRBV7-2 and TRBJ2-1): GAGVSQSPSNKVTEKGKDVELRCDPISGHTALYWYRQSLGQGLEFLIYFQGNSAPDKSGLPSDRFSAERTGGSVSTLTIQRTQQEDSAVYLCASATSGSPNEQFFGPGTRLTVL.